These T cell receptor beta chains were read from a single sample in a study of T-cell memory formation after mild COVID-19. TCRdb used MiXCR to reprocess the 5' RACE reads, holding one entry per CDR3 protein. The sample lists under 300,000 distinct CDR3 sequences, more than 8% occurring once. Specimen: PBMCs or a T cell subset sorted from them (not recorded which). The receptors derive from a man younger than 35 who had mild COVID-19 (a few samples of this study predate the infection). Cell type and time point are not known. Both conserved end residues are trimmed from each CDR3. A clone size is listed for some rows: how often the clone was seen (once, few, many), or a class if it is expanded.

length: 12
J: TRBJ1-1
V: TRBV7-3
size: few
CDR3: ASSLTPTDQAAF

length: 12
J: TRBJ2-4
V: TRBV9
size: few
CDR3: ASSSRTGVNIQY

length: 12
J: TRBJ1-2
V: TRBV6-2/TRBV6-3
size: NA
CDR3: ASSYRTPWSGYT

length: 13
J: TRBJ2-3
V: TRBV7-2
size: medium-sized
CDR3: ASSPGGPLTDTQY

length: 12
J: TRBJ2-2
V: TRBV27
size: few
CDR3: ASSLMRGTGELF

length: 14
J: TRBJ2-7
V: TRBV12-5
size: few
CDR3: ASGLVLRPRLDEQY

length: 11
J: TRBJ2-7
V: TRBV3-1
size: many
CDR3: ASSQELLFEQY

length: 18
J: TRBJ2-3
V: TRBV6-5
size: few
CDR3: ASSGSRGREASRGRDTQY

length: 13
J: TRBJ2-3
V: TRBV5-1
size: NA
CDR3: ASSTGLDRTDTQY

length: 15
J: TRBJ2-1
V: TRBV7-9
size: few
CDR3: ASSLRTVESSYNEQF

length: 12
J: TRBJ2-7
V: TRBV7-2
size: many
CDR3: ASSPEGGAYEQY

length: 11
J: TRBJ2-3
V: TRBV28
size: NA
CDR3: ASGGGVPDTQY

length: 11
J: TRBJ2-2
V: TRBV24-1
size: NA
CDR3: ATRGLLAGELF

length: 9
J: TRBJ2-1
V: TRBV5-1
size: many
CDR3: ASSFTGRLF

length: 14
J: TRBJ2-2
V: TRBV7-9
size: NA
CDR3: ASSGLGGFSTGELF

length: 16
J: TRBJ2-3
V: TRBV9
size: few
CDR3: ASSFGTSGGFYTDTQY

length: 14
J: TRBJ1-4
V: TRBV7-9
size: few
CDR3: ASSSRDRVPNEKLF

length: 13
J: TRBJ1-4
V: TRBV7-2
size: NA
CDR3: ASSVQGSHNEKLF

length: 9
J: TRBJ1-2
V: TRBV12-3/TRBV12-4
size: NA
CDR3: ASSPLYGYT

length: 11
J: TRBJ2-7
V: TRBV7-2
size: NA
CDR3: ASSLAHGPEQY

length: 12
J: TRBJ2-5
V: TRBV7-2
size: NA
CDR3: ASSLWRGRGTQY

length: 11
J: TRBJ1-2
V: TRBV7-2
size: few
CDR3: ASSFGQARGYT

length: 11
J: TRBJ1-2
V: TRBV11-2
size: few
CDR3: ASSLDKIYGYT

length: 15
J: TRBJ2-3
V: TRBV5-4
size: few
CDR3: ASSLSVAGGHTDTQY

length: 10
J: TRBJ1-1
V: TRBV6-5
size: few
CDR3: ASSYANTEAF

length: 14
J: TRBJ1-2
V: TRBV18
size: few
CDR3: ASSPLGGDLAYGYT

length: 13
J: TRBJ1-1
V: TRBV7-2
size: many
CDR3: ASSLDPVMNTEAF

length: 14
J: TRBJ1-4
V: TRBV12-3/TRBV12-4
size: NA
CDR3: ASRVFLGQGDEKLF

length: 10
J: TRBJ2-2
V: TRBV12-3/TRBV12-4
size: NA
CDR3: ASSFITGELF

length: 12
J: TRBJ1-5
V: TRBV7-6
size: few
CDR3: ASSEQVVNQPQH

length: 15
J: TRBJ2-1
V: TRBV5-1
size: NA
CDR3: ASSSRPAGGINNEQF

length: 15
J: TRBJ2-1
V: TRBV29-1
size: once
CDR3: SVEGLAGGPSYNEQF

length: 12
J: TRBJ2-3
V: TRBV19
size: few
CDR3: ASRTTGVTDTQY

length: 12
J: TRBJ2-3
V: TRBV5-5
size: few
CDR3: ASSDGTEADTQY

length: 14
J: TRBJ2-2
V: TRBV4-3
size: many
CDR3: ASSQERTGRTGELF

length: 14
J: TRBJ2-2
V: TRBV5-4
size: NA
CDR3: ASSPIGGRNTGELF

length: 15
J: TRBJ2-5
V: TRBV6-5
size: few
CDR3: ASSYGLGGGNQETQY

length: 14
J: TRBJ2-1
V: TRBV6-5
size: few
CDR3: ASSYGGGRSYNEQF

length: 10
J: TRBJ1-2
V: TRBV3-1
size: few
CDR3: ASGHGNYGYT

length: 16
J: TRBJ2-5
V: TRBV7-2
size: few
CDR3: ASSLSAGTSGVIGTQY

length: 14
J: TRBJ2-5
V: TRBV7-9
size: few
CDR3: ASSIGTSGNQETQY

length: 14
J: TRBJ2-5
V: TRBV4-1
size: NA
CDR3: ASSQLSAGGEETQY

length: 10
J: TRBJ2-5
V: TRBV7-8
size: many
CDR3: ASSLPRETQY

length: 14
J: TRBJ2-2
V: TRBV15
size: few
CDR3: ATSRGGTGGTGELF

length: 15
J: TRBJ2-5
V: TRBV5-4
size: few
CDR3: ASSSPTSGGAWETQY

length: 12
J: TRBJ2-1
V: TRBV9
size: few
CDR3: ASSAPTGYNEQF

length: 14
J: TRBJ1-2
V: TRBV4-3
size: NA
CDR3: ASSQDPTGGNYGYT

length: 13
J: TRBJ1-2
V: TRBV5-5
size: NA
CDR3: ASSATGSRDYGYT

length: 15
J: TRBJ1-1
V: TRBV5-1
size: NA
CDR3: ASSLAGTVIMNTEAF

length: 15
J: TRBJ2-7
V: TRBV11-2
size: few
CDR3: ASSLRTGTSFLGEQY

length: 13
J: TRBJ1-1
V: TRBV28
size: few
CDR3: ATTTGGQGDTEAF

length: 8
J: TRBJ2-3
V: TRBV10-1
size: NA
CDR3: ASTTDTQY

length: 10
J: TRBJ1-1
V: TRBV7-9
size: few
CDR3: ASSLGGLRAF

length: 13
J: TRBJ2-1
V: TRBV12-3/TRBV12-4
size: NA
CDR3: ASSYRTGGIDEQF

length: 10
J: TRBJ1-2
V: TRBV13
size: many
CDR3: ASSHRDYGYT

length: 14
J: TRBJ2-2
V: TRBV7-2
size: many
CDR3: ASLSQAGGETGELF